These T cell receptor beta chains were read from a single sample in a study of T cells in Graves' hyperthyroidism and ophthalmopathy. TCRdb processed the multiplex PCR reads anew with MiXCR; each CDR3 protein has one entry. The sample has hundreds of thousands of distinct CDR3 sequences, 15% to 20% seen once. Source material: blood. These receptors came from a woman aged 25 to 39 with Graves' hyperthyroidism. Each CDR3 is given with its conserved first and last residue. Fields, in order: J gene, V gene, D gene, clone size, CDR3 DNA, CDR3 protein. D genes are given only for firm matches. A row's size may be missing; if present it is once, few, many or a size class.

>TRBJ2-1|TRBV19|TRBD1|many
TGTGCCAGTAACGGACAGGGTCATAGTGAGCAGTTCTTC
CASNGQGHSEQFF
>TRBJ2-7|TRBV2|.|.
TGTGCCAGCACCTGGGGGGAGGACGAGCAGTACTTC
CASTWGEDEQYF
>TRBJ2-1|TRBV11-2|.|many
TGTGCCAGCAGCTCAATAAACAGGGTCCATGAGCAGTTCTTC
CASSSINRVHEQFF
>TRBJ2-3|TRBV20-1|TRBD2|many
TGCAGTGCTAGTCGGCCTAGCGGGGCATCAGATACGCAGTATTTT
CSASRPSGASDTQYF
>TRBJ2-1|TRBV20-1|.|many
TGCAGTGCTAGAGATCAAGCGGCCTCCTACAATGAGCAGTTCTTC
CSARDQAASYNEQFF
>TRBJ1-5|TRBV20-1|TRBD1|many
TGCAGTGCAACCGGGACAGAACTTAGCAATCAGCCCCAGCATTTT
CSATGTELSNQPQHF
>TRBJ1-6|TRBV28|.|few
TGTGCCAGCAGGTCCGAAACAATTTCACCCCTCCACTTT
CASRSETISPLHF
>TRBJ2-1|TRBV7-2|.|.
TGTGCCAGCAGCTTATGGGGAATGGACAATGAGCAGTTCTTC
CASSLWGMDNEQFF
>TRBJ2-7|TRBV5-4|.|.
TGTGCCAGCAGCTTGGGGGGCTCCCTGGGCTCGAGCGAGCAGTACTTC
CASSLGGSLGSSEQYF
>TRBJ2-3|TRBV7-8|.|many
TGTGCCAGCAGCTTAGGGGGCAGGGGTGATTCAGATACGCAGTATTTT
CASSLGGRGDSDTQYF
>TRBJ1-4|TRBV24-1|.|.
TGTGCCACCAGTGACCCCCAGGTCCGGGGGGATAAACTGTTTTTT
CATSDPQVRGDKLFF
>TRBJ1-1|TRBV5-1|TRBD1|many
TGCGCCAGCAACCGGGGGACAGGGAAGAACACTGAAGCTTTCTTT
CASNRGTGKNTEAFF
>TRBJ2-2|TRBV7-3|.|.
TGTGCCAGCAGCCAAGCGGGTCCCGGGGAGCTGTTTTTT
CASSQAGPGELFF
>TRBJ2-3|TRBV5-5|.|many
TGTGCCAGCAGCTCCACCGTCGGAGCGGTAACAGATACGCAGTATTTT
CASSSTVGAVTDTQYF
>TRBJ2-3|TRBV3-1|TRBD2|many
TGTGCCAGCAGCCGGCTTCTACCGGGACTAGCGGGGAGCACAGATACGCAGTATTTT
CASSRLLPGLAGSTDTQYF
>TRBJ2-7|TRBV14|.|.
TGTGCCAGCAGCCAAGAGTACGACGAGCAGTACTTC
CASSQEYDEQYF
>TRBJ1-2|TRBV6-1|.|few
TGTGCCAGCAGTGAAGTAATAGGAGGAACTAACTATGGCTACACCTTC
CASSEVIGGTNYGYTF
>TRBJ2-7|TRBV30|.|many
TGTGCCTGGAGTGTTTGGTCGTACGAGCAGTACTTC
CAWSVWSYEQYF
>TRBJ2-7|TRBV12-3/TRBV12-4|.|many
TGTGCCAGCAGTTTTGTCGGACGGTCCTACGAGCAGTACTTC
CASSFVGRSYEQYF
>TRBJ1-4|TRBV27|TRBD1|.
TGTGCCAGCAGTTCCGAACAGGGGAGTAATGAAAAACTGTTTTTT
CASSSEQGSNEKLFF
>TRBJ2-1|TRBV27|.|many
TGTGCCAGCAGCCTTCGACAGTCCCTTACTCTCTACAATGAGCAGTTCTTC
CASSLRQSLTLYNEQFF
>TRBJ2-3|TRBV7-3|TRBD2|many
TGTGCCAGCAGCCCCGAAGGACTAGCGGGAGGAGATACGCAGTATTTT
CASSPEGLAGGDTQYF
>TRBJ2-7|TRBV5-6|TRBD1|.
TGTGCCAGCAGCCAAGGACAGGTTAGCTCCTACGAGCAGTACTTC
CASSQGQVSSYEQYF
>TRBJ2-3|TRBV12-3/TRBV12-4|.|few
TGTGCCAGCAGTCCGGGGACTCTGACTTTCACAGATACGCAGTATTTT
CASSPGTLTFTDTQYF
>TRBJ1-1|TRBV18|.|many
TGTGCCAGCTCACCAGGGGGGCGCCCAATCTTT
CASSPGGRPIF
>TRBJ1-5|TRBV28|.|many
TGTGCCAGCAGTTTGGGAGGGAGTGGACCCCAGCATTTT
CASSLGGSGPQHF
>TRBJ2-3|TRBV15|TRBD2|few
TGTGCCACCAGCCCAGGGAGAAGCGGGAGGTTTGGTACGCAGTATTTT
CATSPGRSGRFGTQYF
>TRBJ2-1|TRBV11-3|.|many
TGTGCCAGCAGCTTAGAACAGGGAGGTTTTACTGAGCAGTTCTTC
CASSLEQGGFTEQFF
>TRBJ2-7|TRBV6-2/TRBV6-3|.|many
TGTGCCACCAGCCAGGGGTCCTACGAGCAGTACTTC
CATSQGSYEQYF
>TRBJ2-4|TRBV3-1|TRBD2|.
TGTGCCAGCAGCCCAAGTGCTAGCGGGAGTCTGAACATTCAGTACTTC
CASSPSASGSLNIQYF